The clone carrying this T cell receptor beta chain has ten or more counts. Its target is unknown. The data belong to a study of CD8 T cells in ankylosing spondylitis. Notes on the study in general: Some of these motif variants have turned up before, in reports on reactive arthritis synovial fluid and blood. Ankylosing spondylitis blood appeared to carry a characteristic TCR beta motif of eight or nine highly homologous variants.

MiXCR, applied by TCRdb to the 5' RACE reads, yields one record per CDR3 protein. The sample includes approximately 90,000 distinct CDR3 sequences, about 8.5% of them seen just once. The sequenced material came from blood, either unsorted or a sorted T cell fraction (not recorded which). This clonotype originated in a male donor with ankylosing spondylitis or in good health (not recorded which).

The DNA for the CDR3 is TGTGCCAGCAGTTTACCAGGGACAGATACGCAGTATTTT. Amino acids: CASSLPGTDTQYF. The V call is TRBV27, the J call TRBJ2-3; perhaps TRBD1 as D (5 bases). V shed 2 bases and J shed 3 bases, with 6 bases lying between them. The CDR3 consists of 13 residues. The germline CDR1 and CDR2 sequences are MNHEY and SMNVEV (reference sequence).